Included here is one T cell receptor beta chain sequence, with context. Its antigen is unknown. This record comes from a study of T-cell memory formation after mild COVID-19. Broader study findings: Memory sampled before infection contained some responding clones, suggesting cross-reactive memory joined. Day 15 to 85 contracting clones showed balanced CD4/CD8; day 15 to 37 expanders favored CD4+. Those CD4+ clones that contracted were mainly in CM and EM (CD8+ ones in EMRA).

Germline V gene sequence: CDR1 LGHDT, CDR2 YNNKEL (reference sequence). V lost 3 bases, J lost 4 bases, and 4 bases lay in between. The CDR3 totals 11 residues. Researchers used 5'RACE with constant-segment primers to make TCR alpha and TCR beta cDNA libraries that carry sample barcodes and UMIs. TCRdb re-called the 5' RACE reads through MiXCR, storing one row per CDR3 protein. The data contain around 160,000 distinct CDR3 sequences, roughly 10% of them singletons. V and J are TRBV3-1 and TRBJ2-7; no firm D call. What was sequenced was PBMCs or a T cell subset sorted from them (not recorded which). This receptor was obtained from a man between 18 and 35 years old who had mild COVID-19 (a few samples of this study predate the infection). Cell type and time point are not known. This CDR3 reads CASSHGYEQYF. CDR3 nucleotide sequence: TGTGCCAGCAGCCACGGATACGAGCAGTACTTC.